The source of this T cell receptor (beta chain) is a study of shared clonotypes between healthy human individuals. The study's findings and limits: The sole specimen, blood, was sampled, and tissue repertoires likely differ.

The V and J ends lost 3 bases and 10 bases respectively, with 21 bases between them. Germline CDR1 reads GTSNPN; CDR2 reads SVGIG (reference sequence). The CDR3 consists of 15 residues. This clone was counted only a few times. The target antigen is unknown. Only one base separates this from a far larger clonotype, so it likely reflects a read error. Those who donated were healthy HIV-negative adults, with no recent acute infections or vaccinations reported. The unsorted samples had some 83 million PBMCs used for genomic DNA. Produced via immunoSEQ multiplex PCR; TCRdb's table is partial and in-frame only. There are about 460,000 clones in the sample; 75% to 80% occur only once, and around 12% lies in the top ten.

This chain uses TRBV30 with TRBJ1-4, with D hard to call. Specimen: PBMCs. The TCR was taken from a woman in her 40s in good health. Some clones in this sample may be carry-over from other donors' samples. CDR3 bases: TGTGCCTGGAGGAGGGAATCCCTCCTAGGCGGAAAACTGTTTTTT. It is translated as CAWRRESLLGGKLFF.